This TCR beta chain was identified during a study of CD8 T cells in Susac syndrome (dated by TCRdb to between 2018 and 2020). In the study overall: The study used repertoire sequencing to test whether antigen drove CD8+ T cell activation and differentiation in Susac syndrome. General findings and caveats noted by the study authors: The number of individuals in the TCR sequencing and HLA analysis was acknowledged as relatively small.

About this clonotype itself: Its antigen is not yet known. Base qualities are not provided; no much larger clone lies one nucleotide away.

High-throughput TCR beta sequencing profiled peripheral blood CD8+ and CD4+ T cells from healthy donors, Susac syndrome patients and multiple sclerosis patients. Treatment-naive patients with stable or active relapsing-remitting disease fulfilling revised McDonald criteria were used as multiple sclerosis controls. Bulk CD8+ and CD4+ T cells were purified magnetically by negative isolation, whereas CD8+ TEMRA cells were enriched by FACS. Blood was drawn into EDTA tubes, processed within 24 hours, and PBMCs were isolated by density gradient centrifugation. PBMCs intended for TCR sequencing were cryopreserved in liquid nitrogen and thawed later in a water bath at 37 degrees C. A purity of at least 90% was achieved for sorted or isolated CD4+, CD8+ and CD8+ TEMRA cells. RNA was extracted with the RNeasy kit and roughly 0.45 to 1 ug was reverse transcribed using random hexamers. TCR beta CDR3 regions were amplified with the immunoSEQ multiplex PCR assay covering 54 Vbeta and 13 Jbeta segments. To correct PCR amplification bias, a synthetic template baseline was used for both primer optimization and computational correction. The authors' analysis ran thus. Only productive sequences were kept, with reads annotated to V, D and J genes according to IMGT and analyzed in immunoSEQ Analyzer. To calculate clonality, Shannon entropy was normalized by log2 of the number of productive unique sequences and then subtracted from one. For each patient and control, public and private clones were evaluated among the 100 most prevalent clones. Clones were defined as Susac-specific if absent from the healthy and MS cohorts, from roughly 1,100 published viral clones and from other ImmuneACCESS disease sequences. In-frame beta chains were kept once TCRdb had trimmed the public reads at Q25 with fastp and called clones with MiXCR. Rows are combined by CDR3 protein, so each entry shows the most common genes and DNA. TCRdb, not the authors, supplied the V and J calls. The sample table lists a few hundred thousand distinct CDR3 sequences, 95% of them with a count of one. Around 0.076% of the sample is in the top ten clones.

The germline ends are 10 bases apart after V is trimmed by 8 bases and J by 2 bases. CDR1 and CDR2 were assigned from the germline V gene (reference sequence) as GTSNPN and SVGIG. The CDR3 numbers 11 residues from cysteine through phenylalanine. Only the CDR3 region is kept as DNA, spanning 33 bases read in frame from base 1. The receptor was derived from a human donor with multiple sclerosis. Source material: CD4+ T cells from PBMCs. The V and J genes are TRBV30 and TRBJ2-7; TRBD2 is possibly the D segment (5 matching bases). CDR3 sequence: CAAREPYEQYF. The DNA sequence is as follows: TGTGCCGCCCGGGAACCCTACGAGCAGTACTTC.